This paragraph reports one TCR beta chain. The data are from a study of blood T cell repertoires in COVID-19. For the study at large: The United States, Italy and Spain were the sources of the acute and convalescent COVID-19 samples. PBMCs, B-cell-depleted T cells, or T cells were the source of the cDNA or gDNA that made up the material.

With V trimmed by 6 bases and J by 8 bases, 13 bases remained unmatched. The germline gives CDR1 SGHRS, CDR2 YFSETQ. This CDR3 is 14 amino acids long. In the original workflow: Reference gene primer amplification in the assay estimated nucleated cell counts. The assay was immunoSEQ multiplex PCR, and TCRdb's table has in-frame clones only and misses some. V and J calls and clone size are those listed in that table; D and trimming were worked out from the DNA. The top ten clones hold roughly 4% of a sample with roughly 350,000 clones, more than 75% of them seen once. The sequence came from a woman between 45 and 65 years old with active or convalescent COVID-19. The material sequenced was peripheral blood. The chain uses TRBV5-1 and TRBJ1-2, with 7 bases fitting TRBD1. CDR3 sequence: CASKYGTDRGGYTF. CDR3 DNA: TGCGCCAGCAAGTATGGGACAGACCGGGGAGGCTACACCTTC.